The 27 T cell receptor beta chains presented below share a single source sample, sequenced in a study of cytomegalovirus exposure and HLA in healthy donors. The PCR had 60 Vbeta and 13 Jbeta primers. Using immunoSEQ multiplex PCR, the repertoire was profiled, and TCRdb retains in-frame clones only, with some absent. The sample has 130,000 or so clones; roughly 9.6% are singletons. Sequencing was carried out using PBMCs. The receptors shown here come from a woman aged 40 to 50 in good health and CMV-seropositive.

V is TRBV5-1 and J is TRBJ2-1; weak D call: TRBD1 (6 bases). This CDR3 has 13 residues. Germline lookup yields CDR1 SGHRS and CDR2 YFSETQ. The V and J ends lost 4 bases and 4 bases respectively, with 9 bases between them. CDR3 amino acids: CASSIQGYNEQFF. In DNA form, the CDR3 reads TGCGCCAGCAGCATACAGGGTTACAATGAGCAGTTCTTC. Full variable domain (outside the CDR3, taken from reference TRBV5-1 and TRBJ2-1): KAGVTQTPRYLIKTRGQQVTLSCSPISGHRSVSWYQQTPGQGLQFLFEYFSETQRNKGNFPGRFSGRQFSNSRSEMNVSTLELGDSALYLCASSIQGYNEQFFGPGTRLTVL.

This clone came up a few times. The chain recombines TRBV9 with TRBJ1-2, with 7 positions matching TRBD1. The trim removed 0 bases at V and 6 bases at J, leaving 5 bases unmatched. This CDR3 is 14 amino acids long. Germline values: CDR1 SGDLS, CDR2 YYNGEE. The CDR3 loop is CASSVVEQGNGYTF. CDR3 DNA: TGTGCCAGCAGCGTAGTCGAACAGGGGAATGGCTACACCTTC.

This rearrangement joins TRBV6-5 to TRBJ2-2, with D tentatively TRBD2 (5 bases). Deletions cut 1 base from V and 4 bases from J, with 7 bases between. Germline V CDR1 and CDR2: MNHEY, SVGAGI. The CDR3 has 14 amino acids. The CDR3 spells CASSYFAGTGELFF. The CDR3 DNA sequence: TGTGCCAGCAGTTACTTTGCGGGCACCGGGGAGCTGTTTTTT.

The table lists this clone with a few counts. The chain uses TRBV5-1 and TRBJ1-6; D is unresolved. The germline CDR1 and CDR2 sequences are SGHRS and YFSETQ. V was shortened by 0 bases and J by 7 bases, with 11 bases between the two germline ends. The CDR3 covers 15 residues. The CDR3 coding sequence is TGCGCCAGCAGCTTGGACCAGCCAGGAAATTCACCCCTCCACTTT. It encodes CASSLDQPGNSPLHF.

Of note for this clone: Other nucleotide sequences in the sample specify the same CDR3. The chain joins TRBV5-4 to TRBJ1-2; D not certain. Germline CDR1 is SGHNT and CDR2 is YYREEE (reference sequence). There are 12 residues in the CDR3. Trimming removed 4 bases at V and 6 bases at J, with 10 bases between. DNA for the CDR3: TGTGCCAGCAGCCCGGGAGAAGATGGCTACACCTTC. It encodes CASSPGEDGYTF.

This clone has more than one count but fewer than ten. This chain links TRBV6-4 with TRBJ1-2, with D tentatively TRBD1 (6 bases). The CDR3 has 14 amino acids. The V gene's germline CDR1 is MRHNA and CDR2 SNTAGT. Trimming removed 2 bases at V and 6 bases at J, with 13 bases between. Here the CDR3 reads CASSDRSGAHGYTF. The CDR3 region has the DNA TGTGCCAGCAGTGACCGTTCAGGGGCGCATGGCTACACCTTC.

CDR3: CASSFLLRGGTDTQYF. As DNA, the CDR3 is TGCGCCAGCAGCTTCCTCTTGCGGGGGGGCACAGATACGCAGTATTTT. V is TRBV5-1 and J is TRBJ2-3; 8 bases align to TRBD2. The CDR3 sequence is 16 residues long. Unmatched junction bases numbered 6, after V lost 2 bases and J lost 1 base. Germline CDR1 is SGHRS and CDR2 is YFSETQ.

V usage is TRBV6-5 and J usage is TRBJ2-5; TRBD1 matches at 7 bases. Trimming took 5 bases from V and 5 from J; bases not matched to a gene: 8. The CDR3 contains 14 residues. Per the germline V gene, CDR1 is MNHEY and CDR2 is SVGAGI. In DNA form, the CDR3 reads TGTGCCAGCAGTGGGCAGGGGGAGCCGGAGACCCAGTACTTC. The encoded protein is CASSGQGEPETQYF.

This clone came up a few times. The chain is built from TRBV2 and TRBJ1-2, with D possibly being TRBD1 (5 bases). The CDR3 has 13 amino acids. Per germline, CDR1 SNHLY and CDR2 FYNNEI. The V end was cut by 5 bases, the J end by 4 bases, with 11 bases between. CDR3 sequence reads: CASSSDSLYGYTF. The CDR3 coding sequence is TGTGCCAGCAGTTCCGACAGCCTCTATGGCTACACCTTC.

This clone was observed a few times. The chain combines TRBV6-5 with TRBJ2-7, with 8 positions matching TRBD2. Germline loops: CDR1 MNHEY, CDR2 SVGAGI. With V trimmed by 0 bases and J by 7 bases, 8 bases remained unmatched. This CDR3 has 15 amino acids. This CDR3 is CASSYSLGGGGEQYF. Written as DNA, the CDR3 is TGTGCCAGCAGTTACTCCCTGGGCGGCGGGGGGGAGCAGTACTTC.

This clone has a handful of counts. The gene calls are TRBV6-6 and TRBJ1-1; D is unresolved. The CDR3 totals 11 residues. The germline gives CDR1 MNHNY, CDR2 SVGAGI (reference sequence). The V end lost 9 bases, the J end lost 0 bases, and 5 bases lay between the germline ends. In DNA, the CDR3 is TGTGCCAGTGAGATGAACACTGAAGCTTTCTTT. Its protein is CASEMNTEAFF.

The CDR3 region has the DNA TGCGCCAGCAGCTTAGAAGGAGGGGGCGACGGCACCGGGGAGCTGTTTTTT. It yields the protein CASSLEGGGDGTGELFF. V and J are TRBV5-1 and TRBJ2-2; tentatively, D is TRBD1 (7 bases). CDR3 length equals 17 residues. Trimming pared 2 bases from V and 4 bases from J, leaving 18 bases between. The germline V gene encodes CDR1 SGHRS and CDR2 YFSETQ.

In this sample, this clone turned up a few times. This rearrangement joins TRBV19 to TRBJ2-1, with 14 bases lining up with TRBD2. V trimming: 5 bases; J trimming: 12 bases; junction bases outside the gene matches: 9. Germline lookup yields CDR1 LNHDA and CDR2 SQIVND (reference sequence). The CDR3 loop spans 15 amino acids. The CDR3 region is CASSPGTSGGTRQFF. In DNA form, the CDR3 reads TGTGCCAGTAGTCCCGGGACTAGCGGGGGAACGCGGCAGTTCTTC.

This clone was counted between two and nine times. The chain has TRBV5-1 and TRBJ2-7; 12 bases map to TRBD1. Germline-derived CDR1 and CDR2 are SGHRS and YFSETQ. The CDR3 consists of 14 residues. Trimming at V came to 4 bases and at J to 5 bases, leaving 4 bases not matched to a gene. CDR3 loop: CASSPGTGGDEQYF. CDR3 coding DNA: TGCGCCAGCAGCCCGGGGACAGGGGGCGACGAGCAGTACTTC.

V gene TRBV7-2 combines with J gene TRBJ1-3; TRBD1 is a possible D gene (6 bases). Germline V gives CDR1 SGHTA, CDR2 FQGNSA. This CDR3 spans 17 amino acids. V was pared by 3 bases and J by 0 bases, with 15 bases between. The CDR3 spells CASSFSIRGYSGNTIYF. CDR3 coding DNA: TGTGCCAGCAGCTTCTCCATCAGGGGATACTCTGGAAACACCATATATTTT.

The genes are TRBV5-1 and TRBJ2-3; 8 bases are a match to TRBD2. The germline CDR1 and CDR2 sequences are SGHRS and YFSETQ. There are 15 residues in the CDR3. Trimming removed 2 bases from V and 5 bases from J; junction bases left unmatched: 7. The CDR3 coding sequence is TGCGCCAGCAGCTTTACCGGGGGGGTAGGAGATACGCAGTATTTT. Its translation: CASSFTGGVGDTQYF.

This clone was detected only a few times. The V gene is TRBV5-1, the J gene TRBJ2-7; no firm D call. Germline V CDR1 and CDR2: SGHRS, YFSETQ. This CDR3 has 12 amino acids. The V gene lost 4 bases and the J gene lost 6 bases, with 11 bases spanning the gap. As DNA, the CDR3 is TGCGCCAGCAGCCCCGGGTCGACCGAGCAGTACTTC. Protein product: CASSPGSTEQYF.

This clone was observed a handful of times. This chain joins TRBV5-1 and TRBJ2-3; the match to TRBD2 covers 7 bases. Per the germline V gene, CDR1 is SGHRS and CDR2 is YFSETQ. This CDR3 has 15 residues. V lost 4 bases, J lost 4 bases, and 9 bases stayed unmatched. In DNA form, the CDR3 reads TGCGCCAGCAGCCCGACTAGCCGGGGATCAGATACGCAGTATTTT. Translation: CASSPTSRGSDTQYF. Using reference TRBV5-1 and TRBJ2-3 for the parts outside the CDR3, the full variable domain is KAGVTQTPRYLIKTRGQQVTLSCSPISGHRSVSWYQQTPGQGLQFLFEYFSETQRNKGNFPGRFSGRQFSNSRSEMNVSTLELGDSALYLCASSPTSRGSDTQYFGPGTRLTVL.

The chain couples TRBV9 to TRBJ1-4; 11 bases are a match to TRBD1. After removal of 4 bases from V and 7 bases from J, the junction contained 9 bases not matched to a gene. CDR1 and CDR2 from the germline V gene are SGDLS and YYNGEE. The CDR3 has 16 amino acids. CDR3 nucleotides: TGTGCCAGCAGCCTCGGGGGGGGACAGGGGGTTGAAAAACTGTTTTTT. Residues: CASSLGGGQGVEKLFF.

This clone was counted only a few times. The chain employs TRBV5-4 and TRBJ2-3, with TRBD1 identical over 8 bases. The V segment lost 4 bases and the J segment 2 bases; nucleotides outside the gene matches: 6. Germline CDR1 reads SGHNT; CDR2 reads YYREEE (reference sequence). This CDR3 region has 15 residues. CDR3 in amino acids: CASSNGQGFTDTQYF. The CDR3 DNA is TGTGCCAGCAGCAACGGACAGGGATTCACAGATACGCAGTATTTT.

J is TRBJ2-2 and V is TRBV2; D perhaps matches TRBD1 (5 bases). The CDR3 length is 17 residues. V dropped 5 bases and J dropped 0 bases, with 16 bases sitting between them. Germline V lookup: CDR1 SNHLY, CDR2 FYNNEI. The CDR3 DNA reads TGTGCCAGCAGTACCTACCCCCGACAGTCGAACACCGGGGAGCTGTTTTTT. Protein sequence: CASSTYPRQSNTGELFF.

This clone has a handful of counts. V usage is TRBV5-5 and J usage is TRBJ1-5; 7 bases agree with TRBD1. J gave up 4 bases and V 4 bases, and 8 bases lay outside the gene matches. The germline V gene has CDR1 SGHKS and CDR2 YYEKEE (reference sequence). The CDR3 length is 15 residues. The CDR3 region is CASSPDRIQNQPQHF. Here the CDR3 DNA reads TGTGCCAGCAGCCCGGACAGGATCCAAAATCAGCCCCAGCATTTT.

This sequence joins TRBV7-2 and TRBJ1-6; 7 bases line up with TRBD1. CDR3 size: 17 residues. In germline, CDR1 is SGHTA, CDR2 FQGNSA. With 1 base clipped from V and 3 bases from J, the junction kept 6 bases outside the gene matches. The CDR3 region is CASSLVWDSNYNSPLHF. The CDR3 DNA follows: TGTGCCAGCAGCTTAGTCTGGGACAGTAACTATAATTCACCCCTCCACTTT. Complete variable domain (other parts from reference TRBV7-2 and TRBJ1-6): GAGVSQSPSNKVTEKGKDVELRCDPISGHTALYWYRQSLGQGLEFLIYFQGNSAPDKSGLPSDRFSAERTGGSVSTLTIQRTQQEDSAVYLCASSLVWDSNYNSPLHFGNGTRLTVT.

The table lists this clone with a few counts. The chain is built from TRBV6-6 and TRBJ2-2; TRBD2 agrees at 9 bases. The CDR3 contains 15 residues. Losses at the gene ends were 8 bases for V and 4 bases for J; bases not matched to a gene: 8. Per the germline V gene, CDR1 is MNHNY and CDR2 is SVGAGI (reference sequence). For the CDR3, the DNA is TGTGCCAGCTCTAGCGGGATGCCCCCCACCGGGGAGCTGTTTTTT. Amino acid sequence: CASSSGMPPTGELFF.

The chain carries TRBV11-2 and TRBJ1-1; 11 bases align to TRBD1. J was trimmed by 7 bases and V by 0 bases; bases with no gene match: 4. Germline CDR1 is SGHAT and CDR2 is FQNNGV. There are 15 residues in the CDR3. This CDR3 is CASSLEGQGDGEAFF. Here the CDR3 DNA reads TGTGCCAGCAGCTTAGAGGGACAGGGGGACGGTGAAGCTTTCTTT.

The chain is built from TRBV19 and TRBJ1-5; possible D gene TRBD1, 5 bases. The CDR3 runs 15 residues. The V and J ends lost 3 bases and 3 bases respectively, with 12 bases between them. CDR1 is LNHDA, CDR2 SQIVND, per germline (reference sequence). This CDR3 is CASSMGGGDNQPQHF. The CDR3 DNA reads TGTGCCAGTAGTATGGGGGGAGGCGACAATCAGCCCCAGCATTTT.

In its sample, this clone was seen many times. The rearrangement uses TRBV6-5 and TRBJ1-6; D perhaps matches TRBD1 (6 bases). With 6 bases removed from V and 8 bases from J, the gap between germline ends came to 14 bases. The CDR3 sequence is 14 residues long. The germline gives CDR1 MNHEY, CDR2 SVGAGI. CDR3 DNA: TGTGCCAGCAGCCGAAACAGGGTGGATTCACCCCTCCACTTT. Its translation: CASSRNRVDSPLHF.